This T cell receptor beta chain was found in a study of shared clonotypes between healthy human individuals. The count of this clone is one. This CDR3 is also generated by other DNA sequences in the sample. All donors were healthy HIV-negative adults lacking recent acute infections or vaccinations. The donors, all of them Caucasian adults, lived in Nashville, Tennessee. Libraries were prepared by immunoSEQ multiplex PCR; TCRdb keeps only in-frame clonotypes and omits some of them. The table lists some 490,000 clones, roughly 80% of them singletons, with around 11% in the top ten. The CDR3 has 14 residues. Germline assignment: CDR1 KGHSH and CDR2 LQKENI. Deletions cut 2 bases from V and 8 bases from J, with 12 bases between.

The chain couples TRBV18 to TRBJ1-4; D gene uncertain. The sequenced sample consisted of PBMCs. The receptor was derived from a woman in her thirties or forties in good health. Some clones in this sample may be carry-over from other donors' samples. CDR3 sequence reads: CASSPGLQNEKLFF. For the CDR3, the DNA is TGTGCCAGCTCACCAGGGTTACAAAACGAAAAACTGTTTTTT.